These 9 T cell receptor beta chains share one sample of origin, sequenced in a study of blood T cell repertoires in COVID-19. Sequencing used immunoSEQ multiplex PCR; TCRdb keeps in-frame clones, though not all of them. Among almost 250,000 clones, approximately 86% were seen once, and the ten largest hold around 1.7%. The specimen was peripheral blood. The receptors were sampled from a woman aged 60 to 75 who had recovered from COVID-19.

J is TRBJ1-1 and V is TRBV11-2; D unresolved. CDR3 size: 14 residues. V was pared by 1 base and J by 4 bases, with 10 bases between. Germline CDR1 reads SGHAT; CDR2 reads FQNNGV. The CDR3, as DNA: TGTGCCAGCAGCTTAGGCGGGCCCCTCACTGAAGCTTTCTTT. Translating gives CASSLGGPLTEAFF.

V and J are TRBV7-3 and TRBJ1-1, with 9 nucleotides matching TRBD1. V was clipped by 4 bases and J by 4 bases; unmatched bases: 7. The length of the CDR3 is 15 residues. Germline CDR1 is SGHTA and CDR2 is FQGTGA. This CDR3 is CASSWTGESGTEAFF. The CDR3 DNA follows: TGTGCCAGCAGCTGGACAGGGGAATCGGGCACTGAAGCTTTCTTT.

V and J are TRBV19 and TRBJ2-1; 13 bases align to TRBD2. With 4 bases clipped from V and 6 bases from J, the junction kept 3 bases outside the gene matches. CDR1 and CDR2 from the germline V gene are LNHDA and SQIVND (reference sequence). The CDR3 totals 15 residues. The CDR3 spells CASSTTSGGFNEQFF. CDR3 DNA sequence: TGTGCCAGTAGTACGACTAGCGGGGGGTTCAATGAGCAGTTCTTC.

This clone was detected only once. The CDR3 DNA reads TGTGCCAGCAGAGTGACAGGGGGTTCCTACGAGCAGTACTTC. Translated: CASRVTGGSYEQYF. The chain couples TRBV6-5 to TRBJ2-7; 9 bases line up with TRBD1. J lost 1 base, V lost 6 bases, and 4 bases had no gene match. Germline-derived CDR1 and CDR2 are MNHEY and SVGAGI. CDR3 length: 14 amino acids.

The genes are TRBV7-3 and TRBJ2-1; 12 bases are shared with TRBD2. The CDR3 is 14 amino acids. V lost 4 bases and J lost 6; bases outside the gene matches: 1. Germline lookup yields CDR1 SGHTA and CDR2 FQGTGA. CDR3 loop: CASSSSGGVNEQFF. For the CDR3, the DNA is TGTGCCAGCAGCTCTAGCGGGGGGGTCAATGAGCAGTTCTTC. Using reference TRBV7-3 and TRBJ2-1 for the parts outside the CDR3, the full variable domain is GAGVSQTPSNKVTEKGKYVELRCDPISGHTALYWYRQSLGQGPEFLIYFQGTGAADDSGLPNDRFFAVRPEGSVSTLKIQRTERGDSAVYLCASSSSGGVNEQFFGPGTRLTVL.

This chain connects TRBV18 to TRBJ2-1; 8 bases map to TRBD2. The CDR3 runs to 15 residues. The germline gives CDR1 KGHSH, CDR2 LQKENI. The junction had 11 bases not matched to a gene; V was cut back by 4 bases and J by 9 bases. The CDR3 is CASSLGAGGTAEQFF. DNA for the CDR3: TGTGCCAGCTCACTCGGGGCGGGGGGCACGGCTGAGCAGTTCTTC.

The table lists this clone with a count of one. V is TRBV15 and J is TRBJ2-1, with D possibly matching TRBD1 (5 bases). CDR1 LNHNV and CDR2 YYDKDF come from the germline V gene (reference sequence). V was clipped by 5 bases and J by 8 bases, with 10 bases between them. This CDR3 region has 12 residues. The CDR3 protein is CATSVGRHEQFF. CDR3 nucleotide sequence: TGTGCCACCAGCGTGGGGCGGCATGAGCAGTTCTTC.

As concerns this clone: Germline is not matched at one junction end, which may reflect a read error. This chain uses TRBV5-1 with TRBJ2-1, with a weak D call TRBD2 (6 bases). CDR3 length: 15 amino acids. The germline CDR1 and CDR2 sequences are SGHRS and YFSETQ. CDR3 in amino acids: CASSRTSISHNEQFF. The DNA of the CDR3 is TGCGCCAGCAGCCGAACTAGCATCTCCCACAATGAGCAGTTCTTC.

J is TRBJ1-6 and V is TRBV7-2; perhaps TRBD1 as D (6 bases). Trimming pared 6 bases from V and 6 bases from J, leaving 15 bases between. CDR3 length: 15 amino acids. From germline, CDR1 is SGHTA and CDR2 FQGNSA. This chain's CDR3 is CASSPNGGLNSPLHF. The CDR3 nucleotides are TGTGCCAGCAGTCCGAACGGGGGGCTTAATTCACCCCTCCACTTT.